These T cell receptor beta chains were read from a single sample in a study of graft-versus-host responses after intestinal transplantation. Assay used: immunoSEQ multiplex PCR; TCRdb lists only in-frame clones, some missing. The top ten hold roughly 49% of the sample, which has about 12,000 clones, approximately 82% seen once. Sample: PBMCs, taken around 120 days after transplant. The source of these receptors is a human patient who received an intestinal transplant, so some T cells may come from the graft donor. The CDR3 runs from the conserved cysteine through the conserved F or W. D genes are given only for firm matches. Some rows mark clone size as missing; the rest say once, few, many or name a class of expanded clone.

d_call,v_call,clone_size,j_call,cdr3_aa,cdr3_nt
.,TRBV5-1,once,TRBJ2-7,CASSVYEQYF,TGCGCCAGCAGCGTCTACGAGCAGTACTTC
TRBD2,TRBV27,.,TRBJ2-5,CASRPRGLEQETQYF,TGTGCCAGCAGGCCTCGGGGACTAGAGCAAGAGACCCAGTACTTC
TRBD2,TRBV6-4,few,TRBJ2-1,CASSDAGGAYNEQFF,TGTGCCAGCAGTGACGCCGGGGGGGCCTACAATGAGCAGTTCTTC
.,TRBV5-4,.,TRBJ1-2,CASSLLTGNYGYTF,TGTGCCAGCAGCTTGCTGACAGGAAACTATGGCTACACCTTC
.,TRBV9,.,TRBJ2-5,CASGPAGAGETQYF,TGTGCCAGCGGCCCGGCGGGGGCTGGAGAGACCCAGTACTTC
TRBD2,TRBV5-1,once,TRBJ2-5,CASSAEGAGGPLETQYF,TGCGCCAGCAGCGCGGAGGGTGCGGGAGGGCCGCTTGAGACCCAGTACTTC
.,TRBV19,.,TRBJ1-5,CASSIPDGINQPQHF,TGTGCCAGTAGTATACCCGACGGTATCAATCAGCCCCAGCATTTT
.,TRBV25-1,.,TRBJ2-1,CASSSSRGNYNEQFF,TGTGCCAGCAGCTCCTCTCGGGGGAACTACAATGAGCAGTTCTTC
.,TRBV6-4,.,TRBJ2-1,CASSEGYGEDYNEQFF,TGTGCCAGCTCTGAAGGTTACGGAGAGGACTACAATGAGCAGTTCTTC
.,TRBV15,few,TRBJ2-5,CATSMRGETQYF,TGTGCCACCAGCATGAGGGGGGAGACCCAGTACTTC
.,TRBV19,.,TRBJ2-2,CASSIGSSKGELFF,TGTGCCAGTAGTATAGGATCTAGCAAAGGGGAGCTGTTTTTT
.,TRBV5-1,.,TRBJ2-5,CASSFADPRSETQYF,TGCGCCAGCAGCTTTGCAGATCCGCGCTCAGAGACCCAGTACTTC
.,TRBV5-6,.,TRBJ1-2,CASSPLAGKVGGYTF,TGTGCCAGCAGCCCGCTCGCCGGCAAGGTCGGTGGCTACACCTTC
.,TRBV10-3,.,TRBJ2-7,CAIRRDGRREQYF,TGTGCCATCAGGCGGGACGGACGACGCGAGCAGTACTTC
TRBD1,TRBV9,.,TRBJ2-6,CASALPGAGGSGANVLTF,TGTGCCAGCGCCCTGCCCGGGGCAGGGGGCTCTGGGGCCAACGTCCTGACTTTC
TRBD2,TRBV7-8,.,TRBJ2-1,CASSLVGQTGLAGIYNEQFF,TGTGCCAGCAGCTTAGTTGGCCAGACCGGACTAGCGGGAATCTACAATGAGCAGTTCTTC
.,TRBV28,.,TRBJ1-4,CASSLVGPNEKLFF,TGTGCCAGCAGTTTAGTAGGCCCCAATGAAAAACTGTTTTTT
.,TRBV7-2,.,TRBJ2-7,CASSPRPYEQYF,TGTGCCAGCAGCCCGCGGCCCTACGAGCAGTACTTC
.,TRBV12-5,.,TRBJ2-1,CASGRTGQSSYNEQFF,TGTGCTAGTGGCCGCACCGGACAGAGCTCCTACAATGAGCAGTTCTTC